A selection of T cell receptor beta chains follows, all from one sample in a study of OX40 agonist ivuxolimab in advanced cancers. Profiling relied on immunoSEQ multiplex PCR, and the TCRdb table lists in-frame clones only, not all of them. The sample contains 100,000 to 110,000 clones, around 89% of which appear only once. The source was CD4+ or CD8+ T cells sorted from blood, collected in a trial of the OX40 agonist ivuxolimab. All receptors derive from an adult with an advanced solid tumor such as melanoma, head and neck, liver or kidney cancer. Both conserved end residues are trimmed from each CDR3. The size field is filled for only some rows; it gives once, few, many or a size class.

>-|TRBV5-4|TRBJ2-1
ASSATPWLEQF
>-|TRBV5-1|TRBJ2-7
ASSLLAGGPYEQY
>-|TRBV6-5|TRBJ2-7
ASSPDVRSSYEQY
>-|TRBV7-9|TRBJ2-1
ASSLGAGAREQF
>once|TRBV7-3|TRBJ2-2
ASSKTSGNTGELF
>-|TRBV9|TRBJ2-7
ASSGETGGRGYEQY
>-|TRBV5-1|TRBJ2-7
ASSWIGTSGYEQY
>-|TRBV11-2|TRBJ2-7
ASSLRGQGAYEQY
>-|TRBV5-4|TRBJ2-7
ASSDMRTSGYEQY
>-|TRBV6-4|TRBJ1-2
ATSPGRGYGYT
>once|TRBV28|TRBJ2-7
ASSRNSGRVSEQY
>-|TRBV4-1|TRBJ2-3
ASSQVIGGTDTQY
>-|TRBV5-1|TRBJ1-6
ASSSWTDNSPLH
>-|TRBV5-1|TRBJ2-5
ASSLAAGGPGETQY
>-|TRBV6-1|TRBJ1-2
ASNPVMGNYGYT
>few|TRBV30|TRBJ1-5
AWSDDLDQPQH
>-|TRBV28|TRBJ1-1
ASSPPNTEAF
>-|TRBV10-1|TRBJ2-7
ASSKGEPGSYEQY
>-|TRBV28|TRBJ1-5
ASSFIKLPLRTYSNQPQH
>few|TRBV2|TRBJ1-5
ASSSHPWGQPNSNQPQH
>-|TRBV11-3|TRBJ2-1
ASSPSRTDEQF
>-|TRBV15|TRBJ2-7
ATSNAQEQY
>once|TRBV29-1|TRBJ2-7
SARQGSEQY
>-|TRBV28|TRBJ2-7
ASSSPGRAGEQY
>-|TRBV19|TRBJ2-7
ASSRTVGTYEQY
>-|TRBV2|TRBJ2-5
ASRENRGAQETQY
>-|TRBV5-1|TRBJ1-4
ASSRGPTGATNEKLF
>-|TRBV9|TRBJ2-3
ASSVVAASTDTQY
>-|TRBV15|TRBJ2-7
ATSREGGAYEQY
>few|TRBV5-1|TRBJ2-1
ASSLEDPGDNEQF
>-|TRBV18|TRBJ1-6
ASSPGGYNSPLH
>-|TRBV7-9|TRBJ2-4
ASSPPGTGPKNIQY
>few|TRBV5-1|TRBJ1-2
ASSTGSNYGYT
>-|TRBV7-9|TRBJ2-1
ASSLARRSGRNEQF
>-|TRBV5-4|TRBJ1-4
ASSLPGYEKLF
>-|TRBV7-9|TRBJ1-2
ASSFGQANYGYT
>-|TRBV25-1|TRBJ1-3
ASSEFGSLNTIY
>-|TRBV7-6|TRBJ2-7
ASSPSPGLESGKQY
>-|TRBV6-1|TRBJ2-7
ASSGGLAGFDYEQY
>-|TRBV29-1|TRBJ1-5
SVEGDSNQPQH
>-|TRBV21-1|TRBJ1-2
ASSKEDGYT
>once|TRBV7-8|TRBJ1-6
ASSMGQGLAD